The entry that follows covers one T cell receptor beta chain sequence. Methods used by the authors: Quantification of nucleated cells was approximated via reference gene primer amplification. The table came from immunoSEQ multiplex PCR; TCRdb's copy has only in-frame clones and leaves some out. That table supplies the V and J calls and clone size; D and trimming were determined from the DNA. This table has around 310,000 clones, around nine tenths appearing once. The data originate from a study of blood T cell repertoires in COVID-19. Study at large: There were acute and convalescent COVID-19 samples, and they came from the United States, Italy and Spain. From T cells, B-cell-depleted T cells, or PBMCs came the material, which was cDNA or gDNA.

The V gene's germline CDR1 is LNHNV and CDR2 YYDKDF (reference sequence). The CDR3 extends over 15 amino acids. The V segment lost 1 base and the J segment 7 bases; nucleotides outside the gene matches: 9. The chain couples TRBV15 to TRBJ1-2; 7 bases match TRBD1. Sequenced input: peripheral blood. The receptor was isolated from a woman aged 60 to 75 with acute or convalescent COVID-19. CDR3 in amino acids: CATSRAFQGDSGYTF. The DNA for the CDR3 is TGTGCCACCAGCAGAGCTTTCCAGGGGGACTCTGGCTACACCTTC.